This TCR beta chain was recorded in a study of OX40 agonist ivuxolimab in advanced cancers. Overall study results and limits: CD4+ and CD8+ T cells in blood underwent clonal expansion by week 6 at 0.1 to 3.0 mg/kg. Compared with others, partial responders at 0.1-3.0 mg/kg displayed clonal expansion among the lowest.

Germline V gene lookup returns CDR1 MNHEY and CDR2 SVGAGI. The V and J ends lost 6 bases and 12 bases respectively, with 20 bases between them. The CDR3 extends over 14 amino acids. Libraries were prepared by immunoSEQ multiplex PCR; TCRdb keeps only in-frame clonotypes and omits some of them. The table has 75,000 to 90,000 clones, around 90% seen once. Concerning this clone itself: Its antigen is not known.

The sample here was CD4+ or CD8+ T cells sorted from blood, taken in a trial of the OX40 agonist ivuxolimab. V usage is TRBV6-5 and J usage is TRBJ1-4; TRBD1 is a possible D gene (5 bases). The TCR comes from an adult with an advanced solid tumor such as melanoma, head and neck, liver or kidney cancer. The CDR3 nucleotides read TGTGCCAGCAGCCAGGATGGGGCGCGGGTGGAACTGTTTTTT. Protein product: CASSQDGARVELFF.